Shown below are 10 T cell receptor beta chains from a single sample sequenced in a study of blood T cell repertoires in COVID-19. Sequenced by immunoSEQ multiplex PCR; TCRdb stores in-frame clones only, minus some. The data contain tens of thousands of clones, approximately 90% of them singletons. Sequenced input: peripheral blood. The origin of the receptors is a woman older than 75 with active COVID-19.

V is TRBV6-5 and J is TRBJ1-5; 8 bases fit TRBD1. This CDR3 region has 13 residues. Germline values: CDR1 MNHEY, CDR2 SVGAGI. After removal of 5 bases from V and 5 bases from J, the junction contained 2 bases not matched to a gene. CDR3 loop: CASSTGGHQPQHF. The CDR3 DNA reads TGTGCCAGCAGTACAGGGGGTCATCAGCCCCAGCATTTT.

The chain has TRBV5-1 and TRBJ2-3; 11 nucleotides line up with TRBD1. Trimming removed 0 bases from V and 3 bases from J; junction bases left unmatched: 6. This CDR3 contains 17 residues. CDR1 is SGHRS, CDR2 YFSETQ, per germline. CDR3 loop: CASSLGGQGVTTDTQYF. The CDR3 DNA is TGCGCCAGCAGCTTGGGGGGACAGGGGGTTACGACAGATACGCAGTATTTT.

This chain uses TRBV5-6 with TRBJ2-3, with TRBD2 matching 8 bases. CDR1 is SGHDT and CDR2 is YYEEEE in the germline V gene. The CDR3 contains 14 residues. J gave up 6 bases and V 4 bases, and 7 bases lay outside the gene matches. This CDR3 reads CASSRLALWDTQYF. In DNA form, the CDR3 reads TGTGCCAGCAGCCGACTAGCGTTATGGGATACGCAGTATTTT.

The chain joins TRBV7-9 to TRBJ2-7; D uncertain. Trimming took 5 bases from V and 7 from J, leaving 15 bases between them. Germline assignment: CDR1 SEHNR and CDR2 FQNEAQ (reference sequence). The CDR3 is made up of 13 amino acids. The CDR3 is CASSRVLLREQYF. The DNA of the CDR3 is TGTGCCAGCAGCCGCGTCCTCTTGAGGGAGCAGTACTTC. Drawing the rest from reference TRBV7-9 and TRBJ2-7, the complete variable domain is DTGVSQNPRHKITKRGQNVTFRCDPISEHNRLYWYRQTLGQGPEFLTYFQNEAQLEKSRLLSDRFSAERPKGSFSTLEIQRTEQGDSAMYLCASSRVLLREQYFGPGTRLTVT.

The chain carries TRBV5-5 and TRBJ2-2; 11 positions agree with TRBD2. The ends lost 0 bases at V and 9 bases at J; junction bases unmatched: 7. The length of the CDR3 is 16 residues. The germline gives CDR1 SGHKS, CDR2 YYEKEE (reference sequence). CDR3 protein: CASSLAVTSGSRELFF. The CDR3 nucleotides are TGTGCCAGCAGCTTGGCCGTAACTAGCGGGAGCAGGGAGCTGTTTTTT.

This sequence joins TRBV9 and TRBJ2-1, with TRBD2 matching 12 bases. The germline V gene encodes CDR1 SGDLS and CDR2 YYNGEE. V shed 3 bases and J 7 bases; nucleotides not matched to a gene: 5. This CDR3 spans 15 amino acids. DNA for the CDR3: TGTGCCAGCAGCGGCTGGACTAGCGGGGTGAATGAGCAGTTCTTC. This gives the protein CASSGWTSGVNEQFF.

The V and J genes are TRBV15 and TRBJ2-7; D may be TRBD2 (5 bases). Germline assignment: CDR1 LNHNV and CDR2 YYDKDF (reference sequence). V was pared by 0 bases and J by 3 bases, with 9 bases between. This CDR3 is built from 14 residues. CDR3 in DNA: TGTGCCACCAGCAGAGACCAACGGGACTACGAGCAGTACTTC. Translated: CATSRDQRDYEQYF.

CDR3 coding DNA: TGTGCCAGCAGTTTATTGGGCGGGAGAGGAACCAATGAGCAGTTCTTC. Translated, it gives CASSLLGGRGTNEQFF. V gene TRBV27 combines with J gene TRBJ2-1; 7 bases agree with TRBD2. V lost 1 base, J lost 6 bases, and 9 bases stayed unmatched. Germline lookup yields CDR1 MNHEY and CDR2 SMNVEV (reference sequence). This CDR3 region has 16 residues.

The chain recombines TRBV7-8 with TRBJ2-3; 11 nucleotides line up with TRBD2. The CDR3 has 14 amino acids. In germline, CDR1 is SGHVS, CDR2 FQNEAQ. The V segment lost 7 bases and the J segment 4 bases; nucleotides outside the gene matches: 4. This CDR3 reads CASKLAGVSDTQYF. The CDR3 DNA reads as TGTGCCAGCAAACTAGCGGGAGTATCAGATACGCAGTATTTT.

In its sample, this clone was seen a few times. The genes are TRBV10-3 and TRBJ1-2, with 8 bases that match TRBD1. V shed 10 bases and J 5 bases; nucleotides not matched to a gene: 9. Germline values: CDR1 ENHRY, CDR2 SYGVKD. The length of the CDR3 is 13 residues. The CDR3 coding sequence is TGTGCCACCAACGCGGACAGGGATTATGGCTACACCTTC. Protein sequence: CATNADRDYGYTF.